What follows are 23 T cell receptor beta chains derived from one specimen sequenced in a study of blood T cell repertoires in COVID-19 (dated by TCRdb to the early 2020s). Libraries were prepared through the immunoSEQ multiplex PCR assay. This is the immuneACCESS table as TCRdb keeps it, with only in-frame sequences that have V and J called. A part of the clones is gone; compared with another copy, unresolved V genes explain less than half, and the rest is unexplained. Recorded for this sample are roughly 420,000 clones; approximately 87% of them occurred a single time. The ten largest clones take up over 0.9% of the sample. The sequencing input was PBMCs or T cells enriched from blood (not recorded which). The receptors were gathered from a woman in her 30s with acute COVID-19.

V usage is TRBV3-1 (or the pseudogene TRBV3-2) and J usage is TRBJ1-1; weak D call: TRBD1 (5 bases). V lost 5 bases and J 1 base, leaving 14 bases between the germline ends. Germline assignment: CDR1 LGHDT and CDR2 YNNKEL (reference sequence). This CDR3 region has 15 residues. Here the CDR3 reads CASSKSGAENTEAFF. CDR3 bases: TGTGCCAGCAGCAAAAGCGGGGCCGAGAACACTGAAGCTTTCTTT.

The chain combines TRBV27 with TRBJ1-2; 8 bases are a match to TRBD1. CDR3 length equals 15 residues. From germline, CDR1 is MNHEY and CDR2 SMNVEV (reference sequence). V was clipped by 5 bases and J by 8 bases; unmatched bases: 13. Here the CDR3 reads CASSKPGTGVDGYTF. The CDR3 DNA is TGTGCCAGCAGTAAGCCCGGGACAGGAGTCGACGGCTACACCTTC.

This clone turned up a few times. The CDR3 is CASSRTGGSNYGYTF. The CDR3 region has the DNA TGTGCCAGTAGTCGGACAGGGGGCTCTAACTATGGCTACACCTTC. The chain couples TRBV19 to TRBJ1-2; 11 bases map to TRBD1. Germline CDR1 LNHDA, CDR2 SQIVND (reference sequence). Losses at the gene ends were 5 bases for V and 0 bases for J; bases not matched to a gene: 2. The CDR3 consists of 15 residues.

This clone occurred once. The CDR3 DNA reads TGTGCCAGCAGACGAAGTACAGGGATCCCGAGCTCCTACAATGAGCAGTTCTTC. Residues: CASRRSTGIPSSYNEQFF. The chain recombines TRBV27 with TRBJ2-1; possible D gene TRBD1, 6 bases. Trimming stripped 6 bases from V and 0 bases from J, with 21 bases between. This CDR3 is 18 amino acids long. From germline, CDR1 is MNHEY and CDR2 SMNVEV (reference sequence).

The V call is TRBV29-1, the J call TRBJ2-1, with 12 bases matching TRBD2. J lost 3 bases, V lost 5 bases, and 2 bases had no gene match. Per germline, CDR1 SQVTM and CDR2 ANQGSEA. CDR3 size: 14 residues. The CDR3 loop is CSVRTSGDYNEQFF. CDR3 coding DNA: TGCAGCGTTCGGACTAGCGGGGACTACAATGAGCAGTTCTTC.

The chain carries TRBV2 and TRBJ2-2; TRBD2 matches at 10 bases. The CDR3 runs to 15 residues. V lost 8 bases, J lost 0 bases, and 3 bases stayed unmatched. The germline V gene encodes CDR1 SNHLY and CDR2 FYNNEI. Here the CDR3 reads CASGGTSANTGELFF. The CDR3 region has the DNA TGTGCCAGCGGGGGGACTAGCGCGAACACCGGGGAGCTGTTTTTT.

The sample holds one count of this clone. CDR3 protein: CASRSWDRESNEQFF. CDR3 nucleotide sequence: TGTGCCAGCAGGTCTTGGGACAGGGAGTCCAATGAGCAGTTCTTC. The rearrangement joins TRBV2 to TRBJ2-1; 9 nucleotides agree with TRBD1. After removal of 6 bases from V and 6 bases from J, the junction contained 9 bases not matched to a gene. This CDR3 is built from 15 residues. Germline assignment: CDR1 SNHLY and CDR2 FYNNEI.

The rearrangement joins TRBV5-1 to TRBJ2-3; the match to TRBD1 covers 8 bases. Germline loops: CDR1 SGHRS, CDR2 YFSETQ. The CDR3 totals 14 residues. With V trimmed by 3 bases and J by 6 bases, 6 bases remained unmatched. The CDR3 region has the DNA TGCGCCAGCAGCTGGCAGGACAGGGAGGATACGCAGTATTTT. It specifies CASSWQDREDTQYF.

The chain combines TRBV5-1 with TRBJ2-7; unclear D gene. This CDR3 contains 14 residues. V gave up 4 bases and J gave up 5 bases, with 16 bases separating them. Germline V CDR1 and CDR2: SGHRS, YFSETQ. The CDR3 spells CASSPTPLGNEQYF. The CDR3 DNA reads TGCGCCAGCAGCCCTACACCCCTAGGCAACGAGCAGTACTTC.

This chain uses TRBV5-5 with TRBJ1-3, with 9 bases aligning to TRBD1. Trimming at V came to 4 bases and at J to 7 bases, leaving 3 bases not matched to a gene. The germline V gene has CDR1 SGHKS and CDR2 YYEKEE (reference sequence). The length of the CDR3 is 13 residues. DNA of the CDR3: TGTGCCAGCAGCGGGACAGGGAGGAACACCATATATTTT. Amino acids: CASSGTGRNTIYF.

Here the CDR3 reads CATSDLPTGTWRQPQHF. DNA of the CDR3: TGTGCCACCAGTGATTTGCCCACAGGGACGTGGAGGCAGCCCCAGCATTTT. This sequence joins TRBV24-1 and TRBJ1-5; D possibly corresponds to TRBD1 (6 bases). The V gene lost 0 bases and the J gene lost 7 bases, with 18 bases spanning the gap. The CDR3 consists of 17 residues. Germline CDR1 KGHDR, CDR2 SFDVKD.

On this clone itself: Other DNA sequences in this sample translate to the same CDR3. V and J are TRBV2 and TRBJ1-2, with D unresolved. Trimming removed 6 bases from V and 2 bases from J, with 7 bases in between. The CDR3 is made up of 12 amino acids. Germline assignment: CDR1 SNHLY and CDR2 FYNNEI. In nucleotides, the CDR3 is TGTGCCAGCAGGGCAGGAAACTATGGCTACACCTTC. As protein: CASRAGNYGYTF.

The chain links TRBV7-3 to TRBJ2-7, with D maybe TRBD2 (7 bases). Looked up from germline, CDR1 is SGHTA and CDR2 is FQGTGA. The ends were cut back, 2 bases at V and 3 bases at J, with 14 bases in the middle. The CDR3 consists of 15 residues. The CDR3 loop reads CASSLGGGQFYEQYF. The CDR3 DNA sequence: TGTGCCAGCAGCTTAGGCGGGGGCCAATTCTACGAGCAGTACTTC.

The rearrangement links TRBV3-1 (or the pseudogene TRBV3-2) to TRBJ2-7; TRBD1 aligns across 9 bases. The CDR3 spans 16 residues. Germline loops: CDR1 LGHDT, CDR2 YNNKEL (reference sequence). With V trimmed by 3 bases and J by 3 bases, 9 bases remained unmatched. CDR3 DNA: TGTGCCAGCAGCCACCGGACAGGGGTTCCCCTCTACGAGCAGTACTTC. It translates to CASSHRTGVPLYEQYF.

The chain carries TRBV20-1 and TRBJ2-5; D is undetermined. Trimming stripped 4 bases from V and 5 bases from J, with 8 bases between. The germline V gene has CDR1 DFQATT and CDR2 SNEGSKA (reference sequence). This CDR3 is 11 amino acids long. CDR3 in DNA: TGCAGTGCTAAGCTCGGGGAGACCCAGTACTTC. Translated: CSAKLGETQYF.

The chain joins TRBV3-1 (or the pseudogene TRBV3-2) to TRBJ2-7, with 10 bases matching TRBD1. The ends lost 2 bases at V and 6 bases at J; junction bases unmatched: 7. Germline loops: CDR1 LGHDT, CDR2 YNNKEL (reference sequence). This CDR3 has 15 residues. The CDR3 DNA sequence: TGTGCCAGCAGCCAATCAGACAGGGGGCGCGGCGAGCAGTACTTC. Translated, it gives CASSQSDRGRGEQYF.

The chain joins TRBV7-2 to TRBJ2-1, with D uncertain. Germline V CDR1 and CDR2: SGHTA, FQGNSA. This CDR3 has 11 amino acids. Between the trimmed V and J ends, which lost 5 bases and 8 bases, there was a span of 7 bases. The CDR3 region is CASSPNYEQFF. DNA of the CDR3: TGTGCCAGCAGCCCCAATTATGAGCAGTTCTTC.

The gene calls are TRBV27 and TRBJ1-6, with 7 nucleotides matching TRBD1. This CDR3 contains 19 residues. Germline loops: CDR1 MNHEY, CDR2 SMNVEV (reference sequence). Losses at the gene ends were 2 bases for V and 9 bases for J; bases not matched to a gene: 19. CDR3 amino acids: CASSLLKLTGTVGGSPLHF. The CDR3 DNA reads TGTGCCAGCAGTTTACTCAAATTGACCGGGACAGTGGGAGGTTCACCCCTCCACTTT.

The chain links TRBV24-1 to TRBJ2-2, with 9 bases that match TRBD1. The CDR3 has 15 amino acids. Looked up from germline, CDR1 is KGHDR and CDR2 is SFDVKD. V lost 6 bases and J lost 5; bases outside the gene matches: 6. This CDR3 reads CATSRDRGKTGELFF. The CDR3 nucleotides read TGTGCCACCAGTCGCGACAGGGGGAAGACCGGGGAGCTGTTTTTT.

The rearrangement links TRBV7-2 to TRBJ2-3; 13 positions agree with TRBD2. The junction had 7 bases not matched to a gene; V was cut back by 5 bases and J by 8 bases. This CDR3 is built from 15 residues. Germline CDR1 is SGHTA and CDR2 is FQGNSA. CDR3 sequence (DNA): TGTGCCAGCAGCGAACTAGCGGGGGGGATAAGTACGCAGTATTTT. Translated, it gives CASSELAGGISTQYF.

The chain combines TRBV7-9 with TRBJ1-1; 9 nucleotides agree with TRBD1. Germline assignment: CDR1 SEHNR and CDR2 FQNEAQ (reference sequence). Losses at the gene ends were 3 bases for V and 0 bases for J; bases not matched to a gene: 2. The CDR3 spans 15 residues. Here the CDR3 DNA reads TGTGCCAGCAGCTTGGGGACAGGGCTGAACACTGAAGCTTTCTTT. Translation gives CASSLGTGLNTEAFF.

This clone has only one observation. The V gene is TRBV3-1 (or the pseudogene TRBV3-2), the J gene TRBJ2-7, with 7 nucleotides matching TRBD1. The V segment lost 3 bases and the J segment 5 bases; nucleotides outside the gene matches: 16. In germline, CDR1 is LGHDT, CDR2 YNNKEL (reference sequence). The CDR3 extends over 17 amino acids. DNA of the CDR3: TGTGCCAGCAGCCAGTATTTTTGCCGACAGGGTAGGAACGAGCAGTACTTC. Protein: CASSQYFCRQGRNEQYF.

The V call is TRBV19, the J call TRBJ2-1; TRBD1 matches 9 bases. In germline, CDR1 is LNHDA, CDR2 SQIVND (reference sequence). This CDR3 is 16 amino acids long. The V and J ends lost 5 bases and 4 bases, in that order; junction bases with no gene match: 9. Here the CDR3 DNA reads TGTGCCAGTAGTCCCCTTCGGGGACAGGGTTACAATGAGCAGTTCTTC. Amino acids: CASSPLRGQGYNEQFF.